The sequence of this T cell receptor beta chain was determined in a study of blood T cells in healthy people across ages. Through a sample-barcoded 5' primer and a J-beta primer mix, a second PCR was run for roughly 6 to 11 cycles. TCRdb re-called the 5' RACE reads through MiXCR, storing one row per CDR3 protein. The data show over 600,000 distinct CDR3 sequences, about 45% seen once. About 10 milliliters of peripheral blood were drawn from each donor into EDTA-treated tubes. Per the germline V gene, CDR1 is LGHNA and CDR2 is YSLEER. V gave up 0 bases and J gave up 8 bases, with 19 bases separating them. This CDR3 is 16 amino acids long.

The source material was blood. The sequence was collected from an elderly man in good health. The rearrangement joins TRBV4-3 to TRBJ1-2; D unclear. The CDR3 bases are TGCGCCAGCAGCCAAGATAAAAGGGATTTAGTAGGAGGCTACACCTTC. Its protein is CASSQDKRDLVGGYTF.